Presented here are 27 T cell receptor beta chains from one specimen sequenced in a study of cytomegalovirus exposure and HLA in healthy donors (dated by TCRdb to 2015 to 2018). Library preparation employed the immunoSEQ multiplex PCR assay. A mixture of 60 forward primers for TCR Vbeta segments and 13 reverse primers for TCR Jbeta segments was used in the multiplex PCR. TCRdb limited this immuneACCESS table to in-frame rearrangements with V and J called. A share of clones is missing; checked studies link under half to unresolved V genes, and the rest is unexplained. This sample holds approximately 200,000 clones; more than 75% were observed only once. Roughly 1.3% of the sample comes from the top ten. The sample comprised PBMCs. The receptors were gathered from a human donor in good health.

CDR3 in DNA: TGTGCCAGCATAAAGGGACTAGGCAGATCAGATACGCAGTATTTT. It translates to CASIKGLGRSDTQYF. J is TRBJ2-3 and V is TRBV6-1; 8 bases align to TRBD2. This CDR3 has 15 amino acids. J gave up 4 bases and V 7 bases, and 10 bases lay outside the gene matches. Germline V gene data show CDR1 as MNHNS and CDR2 as SASEGT.

The chain joins TRBV2 to TRBJ1-4, with 9 nucleotides matching TRBD1. Germline-derived CDR1 and CDR2 are SNHLY and FYNNEI. V was pared by 6 bases and J by 3 bases, with 5 bases of the junction left unmatched. This CDR3 contains 15 residues. The CDR3 region is CASSHRGLSNEKLFF. The CDR3 region has the DNA TGTGCCAGCAGCCACAGGGGGCTTTCTAATGAAAAACTGTTTTTT.

V gene TRBV9 combines with J gene TRBJ2-1, with D possibly matching TRBD1 (6 bases). The V and J ends lost 3 bases and 5 bases respectively, with 12 bases between them. Germline values: CDR1 SGDLS, CDR2 YYNGEE. This CDR3 region has 14 residues. DNA of the CDR3: TGTGCCAGCAGCGCCCGAGGGGGAAACAATGAGCAGTTCTTC. This gives the protein CASSARGGNNEQFF.

The rearrangement joins TRBV25-1 to TRBJ2-5, with 7 bases lining up with TRBD1. This CDR3 spans 17 amino acids. The ends lost 3 bases at V and 5 bases at J; junction bases unmatched: 15. Germline V gene sequence: CDR1 MGHDK, CDR2 SYGVNS. CDR3 in amino acids: CASSDSRQGEFGETQYF. CDR3 sequence (DNA): TGTGCCAGCAGTGATTCTAGACAGGGAGAGTTCGGGGAGACCCAGTACTTC.

Of note for this clone: The germline gene is not matched at one end of the junction; a read error may be the cause. The gene calls are TRBV7-7 and TRBJ2-5, with 7 positions matching TRBD2. The germline CDR1 and CDR2 sequences are SSHAT and FNYEAQ (reference sequence). This CDR3 contains 15 residues. The CDR3 DNA reads TGTGCTAGCAGCTTAGGCGGGGGAAGTCAAGAGACCCAGTACTTC. It is translated as CASSLGGGSQETQYF. The full variable domain, completed using reference TRBV7-7 and TRBJ2-5, is GAGVSQSPRYKVTKRGQDVTLRCDPISSHATLYWYQQALGQGPEFLTYFNYEAQPDKSGLPSDRFSAERPEGSISTLTIQRTEQRDSAMYRCASSLGGGSQETQYFGPGTRLLVL.

J is TRBJ2-2 and V is TRBV27; TRBD1 aligns across 9 bases. CDR3 length equals 15 residues. V shed 5 bases, J shed 4 bases, and the junction held 5 bases outside the gene matches. CDR1 and CDR2 (germline): MNHEY, SMNVEV (reference sequence). DNA for the CDR3: TGTGCCAGCAGTCCCTGGGACAGGGCCACCGGGGAGCTGTTTTTT. The encoded protein is CASSPWDRATGELFF.

This clone was recorded only once. Here the CDR3 DNA reads TGTGCCAGCACGACAGGGCTAGCCAAAAACATTCAGTACTTC. This codes for CASTTGLAKNIQYF. The chain employs TRBV6-1 and TRBJ2-4, with 7 bases matching TRBD1. V shed 7 bases, J shed 0 bases, and the junction held 3 bases outside the gene matches. In germline, CDR1 is MNHNS, CDR2 SASEGT. The CDR3 runs to 14 residues.

Comments on this clone: A read error may produce the germline difference seen at one junction end. The rearrangement joins TRBV7-9 to TRBJ1-1, with D perhaps matching TRBD1 (6 bases). The CDR3 length is 18 residues. Germline V CDR1 and CDR2: SEHNR, FQNEAQ (reference sequence). The CDR3 DNA reads as TGTTCCAGCAGCCCACTCAAGGGGGACATACAACCGAACACTGAAGCTTTCTTT. As protein: CSSSPLKGDIQPNTEAFF.

This clone was detected a few times. The J gene is TRBJ1-5, the V gene TRBV28; D may be TRBD1 (5 bases). Germline CDR1 MDHEN, CDR2 SYDVKM. Trimming pared 3 bases from V and 0 bases from J, leaving 9 bases between. There are 15 residues in the CDR3. This CDR3 is CASSFGGISNQPQHF. CDR3 nucleotides: TGTGCCAGCAGTTTCGGGGGGATTAGCAATCAGCCCCAGCATTTT.

The chain links TRBV6-1 to TRBJ1-5, with 9 positions matching TRBD1. Germline V CDR1 and CDR2: MNHNS, SASEGT. V was pared by 6 bases and J by 4 bases, with 7 bases of the junction left unmatched. This CDR3 region has 15 residues. CDR3 DNA: TGTGCCAGCAGGGAACAGGGGGCTAGTAATCAGCCCCAGCATTTT. Translation gives CASREQGASNQPQHF.

A word on this clone: Other DNA sequences in this sample translate to the same CDR3. J is TRBJ2-7 and V is TRBV30, with 7 positions matching TRBD1. Trimming cost V 5 bases and J 0 bases; bases outside gene matches: 1. Germline V CDR1 and CDR2: GTSNPN, SVGIG (reference sequence). This CDR3 is built from 12 residues. The CDR3 reads CAWGQASYEQYF. CDR3 sequence (DNA): TGTGCCTGGGGACAGGCCTCCTACGAGCAGTACTTC.

This sequence joins TRBV5-1 and TRBJ2-3; TRBD2 aligns across 8 bases. This CDR3 is 17 amino acids long. The germline V gene has CDR1 SGHRS and CDR2 YFSETQ. The V and J ends lost 0 bases and 2 bases, in that order; junction bases with no gene match: 8. This CDR3 is CASSLAFTSGTTDTQYF. CDR3 DNA: TGCGCCAGCAGCTTGGCCTTTACTAGCGGAACCACAGATACGCAGTATTTT.

The genes are TRBV7-9 and TRBJ2-1; 8 positions agree with TRBD1. After removal of 3 bases from V and 7 bases from J, the junction contained 8 bases not matched to a gene. The CDR3 consists of 15 residues. Germline V gene sequence: CDR1 SEHNR, CDR2 FQNEAQ (reference sequence). The CDR3 DNA sequence: TGTGCCAGCAGCTTGTACGGGACAGGCACGAATGAGCAGTTCTTC. This sequence encodes CASSLYGTGTNEQFF.

This chain connects TRBV7-2 to TRBJ2-7, with TRBD2 matching 11 bases. The germline gives CDR1 SGHTA, CDR2 FQGNSA. This CDR3 comprises 14 residues. V shed 5 bases, J shed 6 bases, and the junction held 6 bases outside the gene matches. In DNA, the CDR3 is TGTGCCAGCAGCCCCGCTAGCGGGAGGCTCGAGCAGTACTTC. Its protein is CASSPASGRLEQYF.

The sample holds one count of this clone. The V gene is TRBV30, the J gene TRBJ2-3; 12 positions agree with TRBD2. This CDR3 has 13 amino acids. In germline, CDR1 is GTSNPN, CDR2 SVGIG (reference sequence). The CDR3 DNA reads as TGTGCAAAGACTAGCGGGAGTAGAGATACGCAGTATTTT. Translating it yields CAKTSGSRDTQYF.

The chain uses TRBV15 and TRBJ1-2; 7 nucleotides align to TRBD1. CDR1 and CDR2 from the germline V gene are LNHNV and YYDKDF (reference sequence). This CDR3 has 15 residues. After removal of 5 bases from V and 4 bases from J, the junction contained 10 bases not matched to a gene. CDR3 nucleotides: TGTGCCACCAGCGAATCTCCGGGACAGCCCTATGGCTACACCTTC. Translation: CATSESPGQPYGYTF. Using reference TRBV15 and TRBJ1-2 for the parts outside the CDR3, the full variable domain is DAMVIQNPRYQVTQFGKPVTLSCSQTLNHNVMYWYQQKSSQAPKLLFHYYDKDFNNEADTPDNFQSRRPNTSFCFLDIRSPGLGDTAMYLCATSESPGQPYGYTFGSGTRLTVV.

The rearrangement uses TRBV30 and TRBJ2-7; D is uncertain. There are 14 residues in the CDR3. CDR1 GTSNPN and CDR2 SVGIG come from the germline V gene (reference sequence). Trimming stripped 0 bases from V and 2 bases from J, with 11 bases between. In nucleotides, the CDR3 is TGTGCCTGGAGTGTTTCGATAGAAGCCTACGAGCAGTACTTC. Translating gives CAWSVSIEAYEQYF.

J is TRBJ1-4 and V is TRBV21-1; the D segment call TRBD1 is taken from the table without a DNA check. TRBV21-1 is classified as a pseudogene. The CDR3 consists of 18 residues. CDR3 nucleotides: TGTGCCAGCAGCGCTCAACCAGGGGCACAGAATGATAATGAAAAACTGTTTTTT. Its protein product is CASSAQPGAQNDNEKLFF.

This sequence joins TRBV6-1 and TRBJ2-1; 7 bases map to TRBD1. The CDR3 totals 16 residues. J lost 1 base, V lost 4 bases, and 7 bases had no gene match. In germline, CDR1 is MNHNS, CDR2 SASEGT. The CDR3 protein is CASSGRKQGSYNEQFF. The DNA of the CDR3 is TGTGCCAGCAGTGGAAGGAAACAGGGGTCCTACAATGAGCAGTTCTTC.

The CDR3 is CASSTRLAGVYNEQFF. The CDR3 DNA follows: TGTGCCAGCAGTACCCGACTAGCGGGAGTCTACAATGAGCAGTTCTTC. V and J are TRBV27 and TRBJ2-1; 12 nucleotides align to TRBD2. The CDR3 length is 16 residues. Germline CDR1 is MNHEY and CDR2 is SMNVEV (reference sequence). V shed 5 bases, J shed 3 bases, and the junction held 5 bases outside the gene matches.

This clone has only a few counts. This chain links TRBV6-5 with TRBJ2-7; TRBD2 agrees at 11 bases. Per germline, CDR1 MNHEY and CDR2 SVGAGI. The junction had 5 bases not matched to a gene; V was cut back by 5 bases and J by 5 bases. The CDR3 spans 14 residues. In DNA, the CDR3 is TGTGCCAGCAGTGTCACTAGCGGGAGAAACGAGCAGTACTTC. It codes for CASSVTSGRNEQYF.

This chain joins TRBV4-2 and TRBJ2-7; 7 positions agree with TRBD2. This CDR3 is built from 18 residues. CDR1 is LGHNA and CDR2 is YNFKEQ in the germline V gene. The trim removed 0 bases at V and 0 bases at J, leaving 11 bases unmatched. CDR3 region: CASSQEVLAEVISYEQYF. The DNA of the CDR3 is TGTGCCAGCAGCCAAGAAGTGCTAGCGGAAGTCATCTCCTACGAGCAGTACTTC.

V gene TRBV10-3 combines with J gene TRBJ2-3; 10 bases match TRBD1. J lost 1 base, V lost 6 bases, and 16 bases had no gene match. This CDR3 has 19 residues. Germline V CDR1 and CDR2: ENHRY, SYGVKD. For the CDR3, the DNA is TGTGCCATCAGCAGGGACAGGGGTGTTAGCGGCGAAGGCACAGATACGCAGTATTTT. This translates into CAISRDRGVSGEGTDTQYF.

The chain combines TRBV7-6 with TRBJ2-4; 16 positions agree with TRBD2. Trimming cost V 3 bases and J 8 bases; bases outside gene matches: 4. The CDR3 runs 16 residues. Looked up from germline, CDR1 is SGHVS and CDR2 is FNYEAQ. CDR3 nucleotides: TGTGCCAGCAGCTTGGGACTAGCGGGAGGGCAGGACATTCAGTACTTC. Its protein is CASSLGLAGGQDIQYF.

This chain uses TRBV19 with TRBJ2-7; D is perhaps TRBD1 (6 bases). Germline CDR1 reads LNHDA; CDR2 reads SQIVND (reference sequence). This CDR3 has 15 residues. Trimming shortened V by 6 bases and J by 1 base, and 16 bases separated the two germline ends. The CDR3: CASRIQGFSSYEQYF. The CDR3 bases are TGTGCCAGTAGGATACAGGGATTTTCATCCTACGAGCAGTACTTC.

This chain connects TRBV5-1 to TRBJ2-3, with 14 bases aligning to TRBD2. The CDR3 consists of 17 residues. Trimming took 1 base from V and 4 from J; bases not matched to a gene: 5. CDR1 SGHRS and CDR2 YFSETQ come from the germline V gene. CDR3 DNA: TGCGCCAGCAGCTTGTTGGGACTAGCGGGAGCGGCAGATACGCAGTATTTT. It codes for CASSLLGLAGAADTQYF. Drawing the rest from reference TRBV5-1 and TRBJ2-3, the complete variable domain is KAGVTQTPRYLIKTRGQQVTLSCSPISGHRSVSWYQQTPGQGLQFLFEYFSETQRNKGNFPGRFSGRQFSNSRSEMNVSTLELGDSALYLCASSLLGLAGAADTQYFGPGTRLTVL.

The chain recombines TRBV5-8 with TRBJ2-5; 8 nucleotides match TRBD1. V was pared by 5 bases and J by 5 bases, with 2 bases of the junction left unmatched. The germline gives CDR1 SGHTS, CDR2 YDEGEE. The CDR3 covers 12 residues. Here the CDR3 DNA reads TGTGCCAGCAGTTGGACAGGGGAGACCCAGTACTTC. This gives the protein CASSWTGETQYF.